Listed here are 4 T cell receptor beta chains from one sample, sequenced in a study of blood T cell repertoires in COVID-19. TCRdb's table, derived via immunoSEQ multiplex PCR, lists solely in-frame clones and lacks some. Among 300,000 to 450,000 clones, around nine tenths were seen once, and the ten largest hold 3%. Material: peripheral blood. The receptors shown here come from a human donor in a cohort sampled during active COVID-19.

The rearrangement uses TRBV29-1 and TRBJ2-1; TRBD2 is a possible D gene (6 bases). This CDR3 comprises 13 residues. The ends were cut back, 7 bases at V and 9 bases at J, with 19 bases in the middle. CDR1 is SQVTM and CDR2 is ANQGSEA in the germline V gene. CDR3 nucleotide sequence: TGCAGCGCCCACGGGACTCCAGGTGGTGAGCAGTTCTTC. Protein product: CSAHGTPGGEQFF.

This chain joins TRBV3-1 (or the pseudogene TRBV3-2) and TRBJ2-5; the D gene is possibly TRBD2 (5 bases). Trimming left V 4 bases short and J 5 bases short, with 17 bases between. CDR1 is LGHDT and CDR2 is YNNKEL in the germline V gene (reference sequence). CDR3 size: 15 residues. The CDR3 spells CASSLGYTRGETQYF. The CDR3 nucleotides read TGTGCCAGCAGCCTAGGGTACACCCGAGGGGAGACCCAGTACTTC.

The rearrangement links TRBV19 to TRBJ2-3, with D unclear. Germline CDR1 reads LNHDA; CDR2 reads SQIVND (reference sequence). V was cut by 4 bases and J by 4 bases, with 6 bases left in between. The length of the CDR3 is 12 residues. CDR3 DNA: TGTGCCAGTAGTACGTGGCCAGATACGCAGTATTTT. Translated, it gives CASSTWPDTQYF.

The chain is built from TRBV15 and TRBJ2-5; a weak D match, TRBD1 (5 bases). This CDR3 is 16 amino acids long. CDR1 is LNHNV and CDR2 is YYDKDF in the germline V gene (reference sequence). Trimming shortened V by 4 bases and J by 7 bases, and 22 bases separated the two germline ends. The CDR3 nucleotides read TGTGCCACCAGCATACTCTCCGCAGGGATGTGGGGGACCCAGTACTTC. It specifies CATSILSAGMWGTQYF. The complete variable domain, with remaining parts taken from reference TRBV15 and TRBJ2-5, reads DAMVIQNPRYQVTQFGKPVTLSCSQTLNHNVMYWYQQKSSQAPKLLFHYYDKDFNNEADTPDNFQSRRPNTSFCFLDIRSPGLGDTAMYLCATSILSAGMWGTQYFGPGTRLLVL.